Included here is one T cell receptor beta chain sequence, with context. Its antigen remains unidentified. Primers: 60 Vbeta forward and 13 Jbeta reverse. Sequencing was performed with immunoSEQ multiplex PCR; in TCRdb, only in-frame clones are kept and a portion is missing. The sample has about 160,000 clones; 82% are singletons. The CDR3 runs 17 residues. The germline gives CDR1 SGHRS, CDR2 YFSETQ. The ends lost 6 bases at V and 2 bases at J; junction bases unmatched: 15. This sample was taken from a study of cytomegalovirus exposure and HLA in healthy donors. Study in general: T cells numbering about 179 million yielded more than 95 million unique TCR beta sequences in an earlier analysis.

Study findings and constraints: Later on, a genetic analysis was performed. It linked a missense variant in DCLRE1C with V- and J-gene trimming of TCR beta. Researchers reportedly found TCR beta sequences accurately predicted most subjects' HLA-A and HLA-B alleles. Some V segments, including TRBV6-2 and TRBV6-3, were excluded as indistinguishable.

The V gene is TRBV5-1, the J gene TRBJ2-5; 8 nucleotides align to TRBD1. The receptor was derived from a girl between 2 and 10 years old in good health and CMV-seropositive. Sequenced input: PBMCs. The CDR3: CASTLLPPGQGQETQYF. In DNA, the CDR3 is TGCGCCAGCACCCTACTCCCGCCCGGACAGGGTCAAGAGACCCAGTACTTC.